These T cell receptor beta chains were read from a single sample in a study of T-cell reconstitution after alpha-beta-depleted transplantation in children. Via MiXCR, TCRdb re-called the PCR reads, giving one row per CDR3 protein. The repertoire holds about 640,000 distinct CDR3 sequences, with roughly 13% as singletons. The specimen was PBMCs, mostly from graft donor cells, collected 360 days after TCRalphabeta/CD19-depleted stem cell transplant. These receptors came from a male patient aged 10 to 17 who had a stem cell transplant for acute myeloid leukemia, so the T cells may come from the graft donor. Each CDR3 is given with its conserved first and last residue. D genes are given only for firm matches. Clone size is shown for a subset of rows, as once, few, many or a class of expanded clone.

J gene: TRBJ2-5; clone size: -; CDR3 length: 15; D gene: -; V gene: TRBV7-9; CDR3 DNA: TGTGCCAGCAGCTTAAACGGCCCCTCGCAAGAGACCCAGTACTTC; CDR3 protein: CASSLNGPSQETQYF
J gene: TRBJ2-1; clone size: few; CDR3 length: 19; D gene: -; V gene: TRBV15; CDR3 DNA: TGTGCCACCAGCTCTCGGAGAGCAGACCGAAGGAGCTCCTACAATGAGCAGTTCTTC; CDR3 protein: CATSSRRADRRSSYNEQFF
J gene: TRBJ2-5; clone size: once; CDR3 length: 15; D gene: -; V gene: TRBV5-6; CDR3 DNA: TGTGCCAGCAGCTTCATGGGTCCCCGGCCGGAGACCCAGTACTTC; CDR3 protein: CASSFMGPRPETQYF
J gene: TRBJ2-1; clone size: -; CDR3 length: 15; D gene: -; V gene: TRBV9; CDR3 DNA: TGTGCCAGCAGCGTACACGCGGGACCCTACAATGAGCAGTTCTTC; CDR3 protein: CASSVHAGPYNEQFF
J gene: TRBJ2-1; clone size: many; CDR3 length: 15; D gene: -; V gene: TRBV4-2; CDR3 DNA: TGTGCCAGCAGCCAAGAAGAGCTTACCTACAATGAGCAGTTCTTC; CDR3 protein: CASSQEELTYNEQFF
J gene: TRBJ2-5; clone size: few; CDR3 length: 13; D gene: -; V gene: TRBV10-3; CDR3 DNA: TGTGCCATCAGTGGGGATAGCTTGGAGACCCAGTACTTC; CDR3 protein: CAISGDSLETQYF
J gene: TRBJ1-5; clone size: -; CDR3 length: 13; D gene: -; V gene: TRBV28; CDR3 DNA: TGTGCCGGGGCGGGGGGGAGCAATCAGCCCCAGCATTTT; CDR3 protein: CAGAGGSNQPQHF
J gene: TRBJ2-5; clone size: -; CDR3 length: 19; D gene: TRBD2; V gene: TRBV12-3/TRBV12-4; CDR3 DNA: TGTGCCAGCACCGAAGGGGGGGCAACTAGCGGGAGAAATCAAGAGACCCAGTACTTC; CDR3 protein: CASTEGGATSGRNQETQYF
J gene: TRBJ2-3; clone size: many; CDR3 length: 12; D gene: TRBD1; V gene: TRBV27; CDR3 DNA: TGTGCCAGCAGTCGGACAGGGGATACGCAGTATTTT; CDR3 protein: CASSRTGDTQYF
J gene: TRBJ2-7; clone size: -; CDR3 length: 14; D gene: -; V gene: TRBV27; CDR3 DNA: TGTGCCAGCAGTTTATCCGGCCTTTTCTACGAGCAGTACTTC; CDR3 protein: CASSLSGLFYEQYF
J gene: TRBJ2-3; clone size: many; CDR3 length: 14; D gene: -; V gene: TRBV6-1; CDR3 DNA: TGTGCCAGCAGTCCTAACCCCCAGGTCCAGACGCAGTATTTT; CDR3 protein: CASSPNPQVQTQYF
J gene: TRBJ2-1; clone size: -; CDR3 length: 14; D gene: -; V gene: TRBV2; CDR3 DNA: TGTGCCAGCAGTCCACGGATACTCTACAATGAGCAGTTCTTC; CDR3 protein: CASSPRILYNEQFF
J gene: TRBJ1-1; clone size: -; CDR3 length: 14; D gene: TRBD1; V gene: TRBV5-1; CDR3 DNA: TGCGCCAGCCGCAGGGGGGACGATTGGACTGAAGCTTTCTTT; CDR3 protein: CASRRGDDWTEAFF
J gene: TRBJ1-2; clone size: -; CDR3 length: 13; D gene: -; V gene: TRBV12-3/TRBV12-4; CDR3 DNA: TGTGCCAGCAGTCTAACGGACTTCTATGGCTACACCTTC; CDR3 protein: CASSLTDFYGYTF
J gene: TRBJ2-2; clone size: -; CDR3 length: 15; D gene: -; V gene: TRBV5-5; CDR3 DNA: TGTGCCAGCAGCTTCCAACAGGGATTTAGCGGGGAGCTGTTTTTT; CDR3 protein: CASSFQQGFSGELFF
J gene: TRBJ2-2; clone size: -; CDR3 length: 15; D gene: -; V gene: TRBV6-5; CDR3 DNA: TGTGCCAGCAGTTCCCCGTCAGGACCCTCCGGGGAGCTGTTTTTT; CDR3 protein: CASSSPSGPSGELFF
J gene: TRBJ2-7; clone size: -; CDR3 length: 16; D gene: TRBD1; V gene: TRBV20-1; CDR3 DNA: TGCAGTGCTATTGGGACAGGGGTTAAAACTGGTTACGAGCAGTACTTC; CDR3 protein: CSAIGTGVKTGYEQYF
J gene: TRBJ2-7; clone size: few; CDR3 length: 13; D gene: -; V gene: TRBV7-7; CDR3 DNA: TGTGCTAGCAGCTTGTCCGTCCGCCTCGAGCAGTACTTC; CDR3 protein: CASSLSVRLEQYF
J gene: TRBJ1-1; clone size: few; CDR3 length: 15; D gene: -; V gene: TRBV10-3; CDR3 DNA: TGTGCCATCAGTGAGGTGTGGGCCATGAACACTGAAGCTTTCTTT; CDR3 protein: CAISEVWAMNTEAFF
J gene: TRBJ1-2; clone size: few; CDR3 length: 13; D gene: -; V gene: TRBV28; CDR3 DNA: TGTGCCAACCAAAGTCCAGGGTCCTATGGCTACACCTTC; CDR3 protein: CANQSPGSYGYTF
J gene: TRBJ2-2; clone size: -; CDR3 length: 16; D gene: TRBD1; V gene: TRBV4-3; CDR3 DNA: TGCGCCAGCAGCCACGGACAGGGGCGCAACACCGGGGAGCTGTTTTTT; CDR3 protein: CASSHGQGRNTGELFF
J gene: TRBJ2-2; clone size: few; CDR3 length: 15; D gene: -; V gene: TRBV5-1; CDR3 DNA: TGCGCCAGCAGCTTGCCGGGCCAGGACACCGGGGAGCTGTTTTTT; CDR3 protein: CASSLPGQDTGELFF
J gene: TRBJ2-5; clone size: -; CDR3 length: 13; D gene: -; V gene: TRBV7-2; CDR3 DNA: TGTGCCAGCAGCTTACGACTGGACGGGGCCCAGTACTTC; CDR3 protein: CASSLRLDGAQYF
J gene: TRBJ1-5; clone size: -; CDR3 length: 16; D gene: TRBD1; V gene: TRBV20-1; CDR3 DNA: TGCAGTGCTAGAGACGCAGGCACAGGGGAAAATCAGCCCCAGCATTTT; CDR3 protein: CSARDAGTGENQPQHF
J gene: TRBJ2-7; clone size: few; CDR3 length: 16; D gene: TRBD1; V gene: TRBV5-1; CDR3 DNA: TGCGCCAGCAGCTTCGTACCAGGGGGCCATACCTACGAGCAGTACTTC; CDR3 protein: CASSFVPGGHTYEQYF
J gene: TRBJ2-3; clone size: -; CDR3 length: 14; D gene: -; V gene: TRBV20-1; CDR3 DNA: TGCAGTGCGAGATTTGACCCTCTGAAGACTACGCAGTATTTT; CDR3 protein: CSARFDPLKTTQYF
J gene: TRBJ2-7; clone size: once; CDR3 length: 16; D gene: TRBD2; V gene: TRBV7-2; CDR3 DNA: TGTGCCAGCAGCTTAGCGGCTAGCGGGAGTACCTACGAGCAGTACTTC; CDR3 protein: CASSLAASGSTYEQYF
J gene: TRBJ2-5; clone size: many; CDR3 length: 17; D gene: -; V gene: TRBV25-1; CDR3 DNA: TGTGCCAGCAGTGAATCGGGGACCGTTCCAGGGCTAGGGACCCAGTACTTC; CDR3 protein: CASSESGTVPGLGTQYF
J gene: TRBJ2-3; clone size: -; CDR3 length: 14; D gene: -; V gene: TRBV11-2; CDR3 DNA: TGTGCCAGCAGCTCCTACCTAGGGGCTGATACGCAGTATTTT; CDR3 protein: CASSSYLGADTQYF
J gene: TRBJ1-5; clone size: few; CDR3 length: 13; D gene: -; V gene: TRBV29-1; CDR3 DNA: TGCAGCGTTGAGGTGGGATTCAATCAGCCCCAGCATTTT; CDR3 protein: CSVEVGFNQPQHF
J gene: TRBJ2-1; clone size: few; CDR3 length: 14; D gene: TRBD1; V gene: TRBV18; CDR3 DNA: TGTGCCAGCTCACCCAAACAGGGGCCCTATGAGCAGTTCTTC; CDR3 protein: CASSPKQGPYEQFF
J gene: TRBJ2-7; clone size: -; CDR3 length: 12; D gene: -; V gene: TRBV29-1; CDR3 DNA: TGCAGCGTATACAGGAGCTCCTACGAGCAGTACTTC; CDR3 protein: CSVYRSSYEQYF
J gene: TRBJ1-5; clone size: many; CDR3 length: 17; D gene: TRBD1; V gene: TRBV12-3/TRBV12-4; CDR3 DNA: TGTGCCAGCAGCTCCGGGACAGGGACCGGAGGCAATCAGCCCCAGCATTTT; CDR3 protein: CASSSGTGTGGNQPQHF
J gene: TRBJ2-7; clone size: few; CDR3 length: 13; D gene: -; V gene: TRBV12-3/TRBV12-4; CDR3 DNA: TGTGCCAGCAGTTTAGAGAAGGCCTACGAGCAGTACTTC; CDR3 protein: CASSLEKAYEQYF
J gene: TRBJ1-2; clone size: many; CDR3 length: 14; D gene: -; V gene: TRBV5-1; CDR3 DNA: TGCGCCAGCAGCTTGGAAAGGGCCAGCTATGGCTACACCTTC; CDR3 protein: CASSLERASYGYTF
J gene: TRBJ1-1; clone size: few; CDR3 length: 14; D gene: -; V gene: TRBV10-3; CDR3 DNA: TGTGCCATCAGTGTGGGGGGCGCAGGTATGGAAGCTTTCTTT; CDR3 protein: CAISVGGAGMEAFF
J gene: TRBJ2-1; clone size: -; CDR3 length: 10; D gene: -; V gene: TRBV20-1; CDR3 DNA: TGCAGTACTCTCTACAATGAGCAGTTCTTC; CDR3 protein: CSTLYNEQFF
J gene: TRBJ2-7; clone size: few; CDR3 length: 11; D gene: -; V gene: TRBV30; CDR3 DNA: TGTGCCTGGCTATTTCGTAGCGAGCAGTACTTC; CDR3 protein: CAWLFRSEQYF
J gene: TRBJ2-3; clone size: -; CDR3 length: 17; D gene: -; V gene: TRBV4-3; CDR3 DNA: TGCGCCAGCAGCCAAGAAGGGGCAGTCTTTAGCACAGATACGCAGTATTTT; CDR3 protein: CASSQEGAVFSTDTQYF
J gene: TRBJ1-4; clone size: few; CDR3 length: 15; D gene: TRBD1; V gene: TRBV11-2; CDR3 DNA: TGTGCCAGTACCCGGACCGGGACAGGGAATGAAAAACTGTTTTTT; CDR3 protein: CASTRTGTGNEKLFF
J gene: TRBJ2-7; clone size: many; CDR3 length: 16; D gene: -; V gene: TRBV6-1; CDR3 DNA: TGTGCCAGCAGCTTGGGGACTGAAGCGGGCGCCTACGAGCAGTACTTC; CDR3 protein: CASSLGTEAGAYEQYF
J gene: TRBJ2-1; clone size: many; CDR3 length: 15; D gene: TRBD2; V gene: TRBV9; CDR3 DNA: TGTGCCAGCAGCGTAGGACTAGCGGCTAATGGTGAGCAGTTCTTC; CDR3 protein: CASSVGLAANGEQFF
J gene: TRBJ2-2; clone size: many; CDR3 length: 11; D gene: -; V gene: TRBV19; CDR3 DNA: TGTGCCAGTAGACGGGCCGGGGAGCTGTTTTTT; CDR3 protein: CASRRAGELFF